These 24 T cell receptor beta chains came from one sample sequenced in a study of blood T cell repertoires in COVID-19. The method was immunoSEQ multiplex PCR; TCRdb's version includes in-frame clones alone and lacks a portion of them. Of approximately 170,000 clones in the sample, 86% are singletons; the top ten hold around 3.3%. The sample consisted of peripheral blood. The receptor source for this set is a man between 65 and 79 years old with acute or convalescent COVID-19.

The chain has TRBV5-4 and TRBJ1-2; 9 bases are shared with TRBD1. V dropped 4 bases and J dropped 4; count of bases not matched to a gene: 8. The CDR3 contains 15 residues. In germline, CDR1 is SGHNT, CDR2 YYREEE (reference sequence). CDR3 loop: CASSGGQGSSYGYTF. The DNA for the CDR3 is TGTGCCAGCAGCGGGGGACAGGGATCCAGCTATGGCTACACCTTC.

The V call is TRBV27, the J call TRBJ1-2; D is possibly TRBD1 (6 bases). The CDR3 spans 13 residues. The germline V and J ends were trimmed by 4 bases and 2 bases, with 8 bases remaining between them. CDR1 MNHEY and CDR2 SMNVEV come from the germline V gene (reference sequence). The CDR3 reads CASSYGQNYGYTF. For the CDR3, the DNA is TGTGCCAGCAGTTACGGACAGAACTATGGCTACACCTTC.

The chain recombines TRBV20-1 with TRBJ1-3; TRBD1 matches 7 bases. The CDR3 loop spans 14 amino acids. The trim removed 3 bases at V and 4 bases at J, leaving 6 bases unmatched. Germline V lookup: CDR1 DFQATT, CDR2 SNEGSKA (reference sequence). The CDR3 nucleotides read TGCAGTGCTAGTGATAACAGGGGAGGAAACACCATATATTTT. Its protein product is CSASDNRGGNTIYF.

The chain carries TRBV27 and TRBJ2-2; 12 nucleotides match TRBD1. The V and J ends lost 6 bases and 5 bases, in that order; junction bases with no gene match: 7. Germline values: CDR1 MNHEY, CDR2 SMNVEV (reference sequence). The CDR3 runs 16 residues. The DNA of the CDR3 is TGTGCCAGCAGAACCTTGGGACAGGGGGCAACCGGGGAGCTGTTTTTT. Translation gives CASRTLGQGATGELFF.

The chain has TRBV18 and TRBJ2-5; D perhaps matches TRBD1 (6 bases). Germline CDR1 reads KGHSH; CDR2 reads LQKENI. V was shortened by 2 bases and J by 1 base, with 8 bases between the two germline ends. The CDR3 covers 14 residues. CDR3 in amino acids: CASSPIGGQETQYF. The CDR3 nucleotides read TGTGCCAGCTCACCAATAGGGGGCCAAGAGACCCAGTACTTC. The full variable domain, rest sourced from reference TRBV18 and TRBJ2-5, is NAGVMQNPRHLVRRRGQEARLRCSPMKGHSHVYWYRQLPEEGLKFMVYLQKENIIDESGMPKERFSAEFPKEGPSILRIQQVVRGDSAAYFCASSPIGGQETQYFGPGTRLLVL.

This clone has just a few counts. This chain uses TRBV5-1 with TRBJ1-6; D unclear. The CDR3 is made up of 16 amino acids. Germline CDR1 and CDR2: SGHRS and YFSETQ. The V end was cut by 0 bases, the J end by 5 bases, with 12 bases between. CDR3 in DNA: TGCGCCAGCAGCTTGGATGAAGGGAGAAATAATTCACCCCTCCACTTT. Translated: CASSLDEGRNNSPLHF.

This clone was counted between two and nine times. The V call is TRBV5-1, the J call TRBJ1-2, with D maybe TRBD1 (6 bases). Trimming pared 6 bases from V and 2 bases from J, leaving 11 bases between. CDR3 size: 13 residues. The germline V gene encodes CDR1 SGHRS and CDR2 YFSETQ. CDR3 in DNA: TGCGCCAGCACCCCGGACAGCAACTATGGCTACACCTTC. It encodes CASTPDSNYGYTF.

This CDR3 reads CASSFRTVSDTQYF. CDR3 nucleotide sequence: TGTGCCAGCAGTTTCAGGACAGTCTCAGATACGCAGTATTTT. J is TRBJ2-3 and V is TRBV28, with a weak D call TRBD1 (6 bases). Germline CDR1 MDHEN, CDR2 SYDVKM. V lost 3 bases to trimming and J lost 4 bases, with 11 bases between them. The CDR3 sequence is 14 residues long.

This clone was picked up one time. The chain is built from TRBV13 and TRBJ2-5; no clear D. Germline lookup yields CDR1 PRHDT and CDR2 FYEKMQ (reference sequence). V was shortened by 1 base and J by 5 bases, with 8 bases between the two germline ends. CDR3 length equals 13 residues. The CDR3 DNA reads TGTGCCAGCAGCTTAGCCCTAGAGGAGACCCAGTACTTC. Translation gives CASSLALEETQYF.

In the case of this clone: This same CDR3 is encoded by further DNA sequences in the sample. The chain couples TRBV7-3 to TRBJ2-3; 7 bases agree with TRBD1. The CDR3 has 15 residues. J gave up 1 base and V 0 bases, and 1 base lay outside the gene matches. Germline V gene data show CDR1 as SGHTA and CDR2 as FQGTGA. This chain's CDR3 is CASSLTGGGTDTQYF. The CDR3 nucleotides read TGTGCCAGCAGCTTAACAGGGGGCGGCACAGATACGCAGTATTTT.

This clone occurred once. The rearrangement joins TRBV2 to TRBJ2-7; perhaps TRBD1 as D (5 bases). The germline gives CDR1 SNHLY, CDR2 FYNNEI. The CDR3 consists of 12 residues. Deletions cut 4 bases from V and 9 bases from J, with 13 bases between. The CDR3 spells CASSVYEGVQYF. The DNA of the CDR3 is TGTGCCAGCAGTGTCTATGAAGGGGTGCAGTACTTC. Looking up the rest from reference TRBV2 and TRBJ2-7 gives the full variable domain: EPEVTQTPSHQVTQMGQEVILRCVPISNHLYFYWYRQILGQKVEFLVSFYNNEISEKSEIFDDQFSVERPDGSNFTLKIRSTKLEDSAMYFCASSVYEGVQYFGPGTRLTVT.

The rearrangement joins TRBV4-1 to TRBJ2-1; 8 bases are shared with TRBD2. Germline assignment: CDR1 MGHRA and CDR2 YSYEKL. The CDR3 extends over 19 amino acids. The V segment lost 1 base and the J segment 1 base; nucleotides outside the gene matches: 12. CDR3 DNA sequence: TGCGCCAGCAGCCAAGGGGGCGGGAGGATGAAGCGGTCCTACAATGAGCAGTTCTTC. This translates into CASSQGGGRMKRSYNEQFF.

In this sample, this clone turned up once. The chain carries TRBV6-2 or TRBV6-3 and TRBJ2-2, with D possibly TRBD1 on 5 matching bases. Germline values: CDR1 MNHEY, CDR2 SVGEGT. The CDR3 is 14 residues long. V was shortened by 4 bases and J by 4 bases, with 10 bases between the two germline ends. This chain's CDR3 is CASSSGPGTGELFF. CDR3 nucleotides: TGTGCCAGCAGTTCAGGGCCTGGCACCGGGGAGCTGTTTTTT.

The chain couples TRBV5-1 to TRBJ2-5; D unclear. Trimming removed 0 bases at V and 2 bases at J, with 11 bases between. CDR3 size: 15 residues. Germline CDR1 is SGHRS and CDR2 is YFSETQ. The CDR3 DNA is TGCGCCAGCAGCTTGGCCGAGGAGAATCAAGAGACCCAGTACTTC. As protein: CASSLAEENQETQYF.

The chain has TRBV20-1 and TRBJ1-2; no reliable D call. Trimming removed 4 bases from V and 11 bases from J, with 14 bases in between. The germline V gene has CDR1 DFQATT and CDR2 SNEGSKA (reference sequence). There are 11 residues in the CDR3. The CDR3: CSAKSGEGYTF. The CDR3 bases are TGCAGTGCTAAATCCGGTGAGGGTTACACCTTC.

The chain is built from TRBV12-3 or TRBV12-4 and TRBJ1-1, with 8 bases aligning to TRBD1. The CDR3 totals 13 residues. The V gene end was trimmed by 3 bases and the J gene end by 4 bases; junction bases not matched to a gene: 1. The CDR3 region has the DNA TGTGCCAGCAGTTTCGGACAGGGCACTGAAGCTTTCTTT. This translates into CASSFGQGTEAFF.

The J gene is TRBJ1-2, the V gene TRBV5-1; 10 positions agree with TRBD1. Germline V gene data show CDR1 as SGHRS and CDR2 as YFSETQ. CDR3 size: 14 residues. J gave up 7 bases and V 0 bases, and 3 bases lay outside the gene matches. The CDR3 sequence: CASSLGTGGPGYTF. Here the CDR3 DNA reads TGCGCCAGCAGCTTGGGGACAGGGGGTCCTGGCTACACCTTC.

The genes are TRBV28 and TRBJ2-2; no reliable D call. CDR1 and CDR2 from the germline V gene are MDHEN and SYDVKM. This CDR3 region has 11 residues. With 1 base removed from V and 12 bases from J, the gap between germline ends came to 6 bases. CDR3 in amino acids: CASSLYSQLFF. In DNA form, the CDR3 reads TGTGCCAGCAGTTTATACAGCCAGCTGTTTTTT.

This clone was seen only a few times. This sequence joins TRBV7-3 and TRBJ1-3, with D possibly being TRBD1 (6 bases). Per germline, CDR1 SGHTA and CDR2 FQGTGA. The CDR3 has 15 amino acids. The V end lost 5 bases, the J end lost 0 bases, and 11 bases lay between the germline ends. CDR3 sequence (DNA): TGTGCCAGCAGCGTCAGGGGACCCTCTGGAAACACCATATATTTT. Protein: CASSVRGPSGNTIYF.

This clone was seen a few times. The chain uses TRBV2 and TRBJ2-7; 13 positions agree with TRBD2. The J segment lost 0 bases and the V segment lost 6 bases, leaving 11 bases of the junction unmatched. The CDR3 extends over 18 amino acids. CDR1 is SNHLY and CDR2 is FYNNEI in the germline V gene. CDR3 amino acids: CASRVRLAGGKSSYEQYF. CDR3 coding DNA: TGTGCCAGCAGAGTTCGACTAGCGGGAGGTAAAAGCTCCTACGAGCAGTACTTC.

This chain links TRBV11-2 with TRBJ2-7; 10 nucleotides match TRBD1. V lost 6 bases and J lost 3; bases outside the gene matches: 8. This CDR3 has 15 residues. Germline CDR1 is SGHAT and CDR2 is FQNNGV. CDR3 bases: TGTGCCAGCAGTTCCCTGGACAGGGGGAACTACGAGCAGTACTTC. Translated, it gives CASSSLDRGNYEQYF.

V and J are TRBV5-1 and TRBJ2-2; 9 positions match TRBD1. The CDR3 sequence is 14 residues long. Germline V gene lookup returns CDR1 SGHRS and CDR2 YFSETQ. V lost 5 bases and J lost 4; bases outside the gene matches: 3. The DNA for the CDR3 is TGCGCCAGCAGGGAACAGGGGGCCACCGGGGAGCTGTTTTTT. Its protein is CASREQGATGELFF.

The genes are TRBV13 and TRBJ2-6, with D possibly TRBD2 on 5 matching bases. CDR1 is PRHDT, CDR2 FYEKMQ, per germline (reference sequence). V was cut by 5 bases and J by 0 bases, with 8 bases left in between. This CDR3 spans 15 amino acids. Here the CDR3 reads CASSREPSGANVLTF. CDR3 DNA: TGTGCCAGCAGCCGGGAACCCTCTGGGGCCAACGTCCTGACTTTC.

The gene calls are TRBV3-1 (or the pseudogene TRBV3-2) and TRBJ2-7; 9 bases line up with TRBD2. Germline lookup yields CDR1 LGHDT and CDR2 YNNKEL (reference sequence). CDR3 length: 14 residues. V shed 0 bases, J shed 8 bases, and the junction held 5 bases outside the gene matches. CDR3 bases: TGTGCCAGCAGCCAAGATGCGGGACTAGCTAAGCAGTACTTC. It translates to CASSQDAGLAKQYF.